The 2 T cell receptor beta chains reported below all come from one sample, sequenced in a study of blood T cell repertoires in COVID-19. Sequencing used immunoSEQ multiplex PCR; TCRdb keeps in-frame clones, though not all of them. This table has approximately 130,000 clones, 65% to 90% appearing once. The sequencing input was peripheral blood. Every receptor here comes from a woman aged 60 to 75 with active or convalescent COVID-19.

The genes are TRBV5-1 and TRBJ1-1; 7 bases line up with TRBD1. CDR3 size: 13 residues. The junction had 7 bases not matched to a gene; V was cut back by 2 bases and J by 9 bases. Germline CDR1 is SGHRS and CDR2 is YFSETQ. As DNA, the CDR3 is TGCGCCAGCAGCTTCTCCGGACAGGATCAAGCTTTCTTT. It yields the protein CASSFSGQDQAFF.

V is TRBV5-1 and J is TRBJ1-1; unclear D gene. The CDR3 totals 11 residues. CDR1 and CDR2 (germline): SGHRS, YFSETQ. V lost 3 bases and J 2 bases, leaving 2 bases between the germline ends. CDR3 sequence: CASSSNTEAFF. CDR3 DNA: TGCGCCAGCAGCTCTAACACTGAAGCTTTCTTT.